This T cell receptor beta chain comes out of a study of T cell changes during pregnancy in multiple sclerosis. V lost 8 bases to trimming and J lost 4 bases, with 12 bases between them. Germline CDR1 SGHTA, CDR2 FQGNSA. The CDR3 sequence is 12 residues long. The assay was immunoSEQ multiplex PCR, and TCRdb's table has in-frame clones only and misses some. The sample shows about 61,000 clones, 70% to 90% of them seen only once. The chain combines TRBV7-2 with TRBJ2-7, with a tentative D call TRBD1 (6 bases). This clonotype was sampled from a female donor in good health, enrolled as a control in a pregnancy study. The sample in question was peripheral blood, obtained in the first trimester of pregnancy. This chain's CDR3 is CASAQTGYEQYF. In DNA form, the CDR3 reads TGTGCCAGCGCCCAAACAGGGTACGAGCAGTACTTC.